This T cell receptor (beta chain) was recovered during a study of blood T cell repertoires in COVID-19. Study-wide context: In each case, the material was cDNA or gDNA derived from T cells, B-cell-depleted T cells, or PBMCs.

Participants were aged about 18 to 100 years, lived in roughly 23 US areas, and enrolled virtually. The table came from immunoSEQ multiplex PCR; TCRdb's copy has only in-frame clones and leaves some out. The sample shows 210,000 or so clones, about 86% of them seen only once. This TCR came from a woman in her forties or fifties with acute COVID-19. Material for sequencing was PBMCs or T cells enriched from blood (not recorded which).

The CDR3 DNA reads TGTGCCAGCAGCTTAGAGACAGGGATCAACTATGGCTACACCTTC. It specifies CASSLETGINYGYTF. The chain links TRBV7-8 to TRBJ1-2, with 7 bases lining up with TRBD1. The trim removed 1 base at V and 2 bases at J, leaving 4 bases unmatched. The CDR3 is 15 amino acids. CDR1 and CDR2 (germline): SGHVS, FQNEAQ.